One and the same sample provided the 17 T cell receptor beta chains below, sequenced in a study of tumor-infiltrating lymphocytes in primary liver carcinoma. TCR beta cDNA was prepared out of roughly 450 ng total RNA by means of a constant-region primer. ARM-PCR, slightly modified, supplied the TCR beta libraries through three nested multiplex PCR rounds. Each of the first two PCR rounds ran nine to ten cycles with TRBV1-TRBV30 forward and C-beta reverse primers. In TCRdb, the multiplex PCR reads were re-called with MiXCR into one record per CDR3 protein. Of about 23,000 distinct CDR3 sequences in the sample, around 77% were seen once. The study co-extracted DNA and RNA from 20-30 mg of unsorted bulk tissue. What was sequenced was liver tumor tissue from sampling region 5. The subset was: tumor region T5, tumor centre. The receptors were gathered from a woman in her thirties with primary liver carcinoma and hepatitis B virus infection.

This clonotype was seen more than once but under ten times. Mismatch with germline at one junction end may stem from a read error. The V and J genes are TRBV11-3 and TRBJ1-1; D is unclear. The length of the CDR3 is 12 residues. Germline CDR1 is SGHNT and CDR2 is YENEEA. The CDR3 DNA reads as TGTGTCAGGAGGGAAGGGAACACTGAGGCTTTCTTT. This codes for CVRREGNTEAFF.

The table lists this clonotype with a few counts. A single base separates this from a much larger clone, so it may be a read error. CDR3 sequence (DNA): TGTGTCAGCAGCCCCTCCCAGAGTTCCTACGAGCAGTACTTC. Its protein is CVSSPSQSSYEQYF. The V call is TRBV11-1, the J call TRBJ2-7; D call uncertain. This CDR3 has 14 residues. Germline V gene lookup returns CDR1 SGHAT and CDR2 FQDESV (reference sequence).

Note on this clonotype: The junction shows a germline mismatch at one end, possibly a read error. The CDR3 DNA follows: TGTACCAGCAGACCCCTTGGAGTCCAAGAGACCCAGTATTTC. It yields the protein CTSRPLGVQETQYF. J is TRBJ2-5 and V is TRBV6-5; D ambiguous. CDR1 is MNHEY, CDR2 SVGAGI, per germline. The CDR3 is made up of 14 amino acids.

For this clonotype: Germline is not matched at one junction end, which may reflect a read error. The chain carries TRBV25-1 and TRBJ1-1, with D maybe TRBD1 (5 bases). CDR3 size: 14 residues. Germline CDR1 reads MGHDK; CDR2 reads SYGVNS. CDR3 region: CTSSEYIMGQRVFF. The CDR3 coding sequence is TGTACCAGCAGTGAATATATTATGGGGCAGCGAGTTTTCTTT.

For this clonotype: Germline and junction disagree at one end, which may indicate a read error. The chain links TRBV12-3 or TRBV12-4 to TRBJ2-1; tentatively, D is TRBD1 or TRBD2 (5 bases each). The CDR3 spans 15 residues. The CDR3 loop reads CTSSSARGVNNEQFF. The DNA of the CDR3 is TGCACCAGCAGTTCAGCGAGAGGGGTTAACAATGAGCAGTTCTTC.

Points on this clonotype: One end of the junction does not line up with germline, which may come from a read error. The chain joins TRBV10-3 to TRBJ2-5; D remains ambiguous. The CDR3 has 15 amino acids. Germline lookup yields CDR1 ENHRY and CDR2 SYGVKD. CDR3 in DNA: TGTGCCATCAGTGAGTCGGTTAGCAGACAAGAGACCCAATACTTC. Its protein product is CAISESVSRQETQYF.

Of note for this clonotype: One end of the junction fails to match germline, which may point to a read error. The chain employs TRBV28 and TRBJ1-2, with TRBD1 matching 11 bases. This CDR3 comprises 15 residues. Germline CDR1 MDHEN, CDR2 SYDVKM. The CDR3 is CASVQGQGANYGYTF. The DNA of the CDR3 is TGTGCCAGCGTTCAAGGACAGGGGGCTAACTACGGCTACACCTTC.

This clonotype appeared a single time. One end of the junction is discordant with germline, which a read error may explain. This chain links TRBV11-3 with TRBJ1-1, with D possibly being TRBD1 (5 bases). The CDR3 is 12 residues long. Per the germline V gene, CDR1 is SGHNT and CDR2 is YENEEA. This CDR3 reads CVSRVGNTEAFF. CDR3 DNA sequence: TGTGTCAGCAGGGTAGGGAACACTGAGGCTTTCTTT.

Turning to this clonotype: Its ends do not fully match the called genes, so a read error is possible. The chain uses TRBV6-5 and TRBJ2-5; TRBD1 agrees at 10 bases. There are 13 residues in the CDR3. Looked up from germline, CDR1 is MNHEY and CDR2 is SVGAGI. This CDR3 is CACSNDRGLTQYF. DNA of the CDR3: TGTGCCTGCAGTAACGACAGGGGGCTGACCCAGTATTTC.

The genes are TRBV5-4 and TRBJ2-3, with D perhaps TRBD1 or TRBD2 (5 bases each). Germline V lookup: CDR1 SGHNT, CDR2 YYREEE (reference sequence). This CDR3 is 17 amino acids long. In DNA, the CDR3 is TGTGTCAGTAGCGTTGACGGACACCCTCCACCCACAGATACGCAGTATTTT. It encodes CVSSVDGHPPPTDTQYF.

The chain uses TRBV6-5 and TRBJ1-6; no clear D. CDR3 length: 17 residues. V lost 5 bases and J lost 0, with 14 bases in between. Germline V gene lookup returns CDR1 MNHEY and CDR2 SVGAGI. The CDR3 here is CASSGRAWASYNSPLHF. CDR3 coding DNA: TGTGCCAGCAGTGGGAGGGCCTGGGCCTCCTATAATTCACCCCTCCACTTT.

Concerning this clonotype: The germline gene is not matched at one end of the junction; a read error may be the cause. The V and J genes are TRBV5-1 and TRBJ2-7; tentatively, D is TRBD1 (6 bases). The length of the CDR3 is 16 residues. The V gene's germline CDR1 is SGHRS and CDR2 YFSETQ. CDR3 region: CTSSLGHRDSQYEEYF. The CDR3 bases are TGCACCAGCAGCCTGGGACACAGGGATTCTCAATACGAGGAGTACTTC.

With regard to this clonotype: One end of the junction does not line up with germline, which may come from a read error. V and J are TRBV28 and TRBJ2-1, with D perhaps TRBD2 (6 bases). The length of the CDR3 is 16 residues. Germline V CDR1 and CDR2: MDHEN, SYDVKM. The CDR3 DNA follows: TGTGCCAGTAGTCCCATGAGCGGGCCATCCTACAATGGGCAGTTCTTC. This codes for CASSPMSGPSYNGQFF.

Comments on this clonotype: The conserved phenylalanine or tryptophan is not found at the CDR3 terminus, so this likely reflects a read error. This rearrangement joins TRBV6-5 to TRBJ2-7; either TRBD1 or TRBD2 may fit D (5 bases each). The CDR3 contains 16 residues. From germline, CDR1 is MNHEY and CDR2 SVGAGI. The CDR3 DNA is TGTGTCAGCAGACTGACTACCATCGGGACCGCCTACGAGCAGTACTTA. Amino acid sequence: CVSRLTTIGTAYEQYL.

Remarks on this clonotype: One end of the junction does not line up with germline, which may come from a read error. The rearrangement links TRBV7-9 to TRBJ1-3; 8 bases are shared with TRBD1. Germline-derived CDR1 and CDR2 are SEHNR and FQNEAQ (reference sequence). There are 16 residues in the CDR3. The CDR3 is CARSSSGRGLRNTIYF. The DNA for the CDR3 is TGTGCCCGCAGCTCGTCGGGCAGGGGGCTGAGGAACACCATATATTTT.

For this clonotype: The germline gene is not matched at one end of the junction; a read error may be the cause. The chain joins TRBV5-1 to TRBJ2-5; D remains unclear. CDR3 size: 14 residues. Looked up from germline, CDR1 is SGHRS and CDR2 is YFSETQ. CDR3 coding DNA: TGCGTCAGCAGCTTGGCCGCGAGCCAAGAGACCCAGTACTTC. This codes for CVSSLAASQETQYF.

This clonotype was observed a handful of times. One end of the junction does not line up with germline, which may come from a read error. The chain joins TRBV7-8 to TRBJ2-7; D gene uncertain. There are 18 residues in the CDR3. CDR1 and CDR2 from the germline V gene are SGHVS and FQNEAQ. The CDR3 sequence is CAGSPGRGRTMSPYEQYF. The CDR3 region has the DNA TGTGCCGGCAGCCCGGGTCGCGGTCGTACTATGAGCCCCTACGAGCAGTACTTC.